This TCR beta chain was recovered during a study of beta chain features in type 1 diabetes. This clone was counted only a few times. The V gene's germline CDR1 is LNHNV and CDR2 YYDKDF (reference sequence). V lost 2 bases and J lost 1, with 12 bases in between. CDR3 length equals 16 residues. Sequenced material consisted of expressed TCRB transcripts (all of the isolated RNA was reverse transcribed). Method: immunoSEQ multiplex PCR; TCRdb's copy keeps in-frame clones and lacks some. In the table there are hundreds of thousands of clones, about 32% of which are singletons. Sequenced input: naive CD4+ T cells from blood. The sequence came from a man aged 18 to 29 in good health. The genes are TRBV15 and TRBJ2-1; maybe TRBD2 (5 bases). CDR3 protein: CATSRKVEGSYNEQFF. The CDR3, as DNA: TGTGCCACCAGCAGAAAGGTCGAGGGATCCTACAATGAGCAGTTCTTC.